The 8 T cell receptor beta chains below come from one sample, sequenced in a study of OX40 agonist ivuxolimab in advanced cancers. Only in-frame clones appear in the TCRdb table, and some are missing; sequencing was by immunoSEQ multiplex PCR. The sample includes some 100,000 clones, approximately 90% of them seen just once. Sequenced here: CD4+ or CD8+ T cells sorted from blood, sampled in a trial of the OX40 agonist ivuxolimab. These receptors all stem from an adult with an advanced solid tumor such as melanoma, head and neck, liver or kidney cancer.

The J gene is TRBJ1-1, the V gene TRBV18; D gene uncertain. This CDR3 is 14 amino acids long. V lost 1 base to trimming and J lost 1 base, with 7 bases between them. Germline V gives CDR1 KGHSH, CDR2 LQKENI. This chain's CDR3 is CASSPLGGNTEAFF. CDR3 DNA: TGTGCCAGCTCACCACTGGGCGGGAACACTGAAGCTTTCTTT.

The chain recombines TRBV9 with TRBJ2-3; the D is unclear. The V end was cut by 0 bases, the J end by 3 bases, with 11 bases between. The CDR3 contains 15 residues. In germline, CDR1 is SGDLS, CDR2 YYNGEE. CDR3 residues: CASSVGLGWTDTQYF. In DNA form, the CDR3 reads TGTGCCAGCAGCGTAGGATTAGGGTGGACAGATACGCAGTATTTT.

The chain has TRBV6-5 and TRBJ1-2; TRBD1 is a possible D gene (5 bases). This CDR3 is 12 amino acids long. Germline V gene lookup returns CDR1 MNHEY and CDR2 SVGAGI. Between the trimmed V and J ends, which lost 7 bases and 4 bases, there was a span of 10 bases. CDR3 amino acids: CASTDSIYGYTF. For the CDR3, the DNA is TGTGCCAGCACCGACAGTATCTATGGCTACACCTTC.

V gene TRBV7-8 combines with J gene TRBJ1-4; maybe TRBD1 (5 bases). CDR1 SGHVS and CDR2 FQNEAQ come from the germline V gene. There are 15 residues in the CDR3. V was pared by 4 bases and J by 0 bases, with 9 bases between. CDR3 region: CASSSTGPTNEKLFF. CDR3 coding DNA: TGTGCCAGCAGCTCCACAGGACCAACTAATGAAAAACTGTTTTTT.

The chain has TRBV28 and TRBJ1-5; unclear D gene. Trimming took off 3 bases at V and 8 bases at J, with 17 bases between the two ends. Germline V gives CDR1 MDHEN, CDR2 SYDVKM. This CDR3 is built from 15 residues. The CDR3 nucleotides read TGTGCCAGCAGTTTCGGGTACAGCTCCCGTAAGCCCCAGCATTTT. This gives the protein CASSFGYSSRKPQHF. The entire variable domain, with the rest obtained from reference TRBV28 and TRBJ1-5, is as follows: DVKVTQSSRYLVKRTGEKVFLECVQDMDHENMFWYRQDPGLGLRLIYFSYDVKMKEKGDIPEGYSVSREKKERFSLILESASTNQTSMYLCASSFGYSSRKPQHFGDGTRLSIL.

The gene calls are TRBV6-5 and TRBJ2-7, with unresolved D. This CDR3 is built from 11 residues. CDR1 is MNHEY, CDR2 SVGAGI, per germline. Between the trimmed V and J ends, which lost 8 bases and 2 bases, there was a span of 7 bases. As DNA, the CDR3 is TGTGCCAGCCAAGGGACCTACGAGCAGTACTTC. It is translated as CASQGTYEQYF.

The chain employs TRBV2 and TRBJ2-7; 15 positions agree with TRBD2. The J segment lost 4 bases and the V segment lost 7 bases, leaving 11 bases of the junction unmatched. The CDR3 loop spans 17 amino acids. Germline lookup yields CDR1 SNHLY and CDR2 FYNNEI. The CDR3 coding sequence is TGTGCCAGCACAGGGGAAGGGGGACTAGCGGGAGGTTACGAGCAGTACTTC. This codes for CASTGEGGLAGGYEQYF. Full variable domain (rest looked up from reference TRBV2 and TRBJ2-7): EPEVTQTPSHQVTQMGQEVILRCVPISNHLYFYWYRQILGQKVEFLVSFYNNEISEKSEIFDDQFSVERPDGSNFTLKIRSTKLEDSAMYFCASTGEGGLAGGYEQYFGPGTRLTVT.

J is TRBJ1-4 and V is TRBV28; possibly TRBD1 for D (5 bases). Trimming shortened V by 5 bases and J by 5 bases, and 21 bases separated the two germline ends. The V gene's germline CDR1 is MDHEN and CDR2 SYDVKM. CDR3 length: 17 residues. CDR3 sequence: CASSPTLRQLINEKLFF. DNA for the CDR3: TGTGCCAGCAGTCCTACCCTCCGACAGCTAATAAATGAAAAACTGTTTTTT.